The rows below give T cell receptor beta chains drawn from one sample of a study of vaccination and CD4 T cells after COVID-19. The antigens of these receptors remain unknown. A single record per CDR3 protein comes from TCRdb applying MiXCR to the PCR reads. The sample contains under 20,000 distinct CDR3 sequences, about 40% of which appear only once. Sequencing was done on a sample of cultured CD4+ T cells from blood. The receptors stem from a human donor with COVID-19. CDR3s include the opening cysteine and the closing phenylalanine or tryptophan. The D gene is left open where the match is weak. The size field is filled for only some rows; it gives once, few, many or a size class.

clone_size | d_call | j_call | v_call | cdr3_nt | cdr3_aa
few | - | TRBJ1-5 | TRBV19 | TGTGCCAGTAGTACCCAAAGTGCCCCCAATCAGCCCCAGCATTTT | CASSTQSAPNQPQHF
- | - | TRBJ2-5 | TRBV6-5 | TGTGCCAGCAGTTACTCGGAGACACAGGAGACCCAGTACTTC | CASSYSETQETQYF
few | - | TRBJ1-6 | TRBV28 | TGTGCCAGCAGTTCCAGGACGAGAAATAATTCACCCCTCCACTTT | CASSSRTRNNSPLHF
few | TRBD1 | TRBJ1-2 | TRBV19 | TGTGCCAGTAGGGGGGCCGGGACAGCGGATTATGGCTACACCTTC | CASRGAGTADYGYTF
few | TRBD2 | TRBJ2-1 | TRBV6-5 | TGTGCCAGCAGTTACCACGAGCGTAGCGGGCGCAATGAGCAGTTCTTC | CASSYHERSGRNEQFF
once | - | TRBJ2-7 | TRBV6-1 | TGTGCCAGCAGTACATTGAGCTCCTACGAGCAGTACTTC | CASSTLSSYEQYF
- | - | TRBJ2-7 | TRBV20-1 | TGCAGTGCTCGTCTTCACCTATACGAGCAGTACTTC | CSARLHLYEQYF
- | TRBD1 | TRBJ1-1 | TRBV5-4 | TGTGCCAGCAGCACCCGGGACAGGGGCACTGAAGCTTTCTTT | CASSTRDRGTEAFF
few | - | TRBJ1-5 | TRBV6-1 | TGTGCCAGCAGCAACGGTGGGGATAGGCAGCCCCAGCATTTT | CASSNGGDRQPQHF
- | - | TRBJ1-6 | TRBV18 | TGTGCCAGCTCACCGGGGACACCAAATTCACCCCTCCACTTT | CASSPGTPNSPLHF
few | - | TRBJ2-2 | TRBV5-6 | TGTGCCAGCAGCTTGCAGGGGCTGGACACCGGGGAGCTGTTTTTT | CASSLQGLDTGELFF
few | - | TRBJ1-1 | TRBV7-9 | TGTGCCAGCAGCTTAGGACCGGATCACACTGAAGCTTTCTTT | CASSLGPDHTEAFF
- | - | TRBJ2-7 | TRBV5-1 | TGCGCCAGCAGCTTGGAGGGGAGTGGGTCCTACGAGCAGTACTTC | CASSLEGSGSYEQYF
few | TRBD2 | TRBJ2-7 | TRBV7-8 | TGTGCCAGCAGCTCCCAGACTAGCGGGACTTCCTACGAGCAGTACTTC | CASSSQTSGTSYEQYF
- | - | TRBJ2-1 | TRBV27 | TGTGCCAGCAGTTATCTGGGGCGGGATAATGAGCAGTTCTTC | CASSYLGRDNEQFF
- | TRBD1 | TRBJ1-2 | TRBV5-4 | TGTGCCAGCAGCGGGGACAGCTACTATGGCTACACCTTC | CASSGDSYYGYTF
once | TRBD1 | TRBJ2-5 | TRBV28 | TGTGCCAGCAGGGACCACGACAGGGGTTTTTCGGAGACCCAGTACTTC | CASRDHDRGFSETQYF
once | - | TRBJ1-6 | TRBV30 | TGTGCCTGGAGTCGGGAGCCCTATAATTCACCCCTCCACTTT | CAWSREPYNSPLHF
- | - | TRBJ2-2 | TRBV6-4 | TGTGCCAGCAGTGCCTCCCCGGGCACCGGGGAGCTGTTTTTT | CASSASPGTGELFF
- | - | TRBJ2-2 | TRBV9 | TGTGCCAGCAGCGGCACAGGGAACACCGGGGAGCTGTTTTTT | CASSGTGNTGELFF
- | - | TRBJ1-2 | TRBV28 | TGTGCCAGCAGGACACCCCGGGCGGGGACCTATGGCTACACCTTC | CASRTPRAGTYGYTF
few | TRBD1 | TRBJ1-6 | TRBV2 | TGTGCCAGCAGAGCAGGGGGTTCGGTATCCTATAATTCACCCCTCCACTTT | CASRAGGSVSYNSPLHF
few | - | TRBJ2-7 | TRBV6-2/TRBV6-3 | TGTGCCAGCAGTTACAGTGGCGCAAGGTCCTACGAGCAGTACTTC | CASSYSGARSYEQYF
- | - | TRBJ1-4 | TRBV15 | TGTGCCACCAGCAAATTGGGGGGCGTGTCTGAAAAACTGTTTTTT | CATSKLGGVSEKLFF
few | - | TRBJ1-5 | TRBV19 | TGTGCCAGTAGTATGTGGCAGTCGGGCAATCAGCCCCAGCATTTT | CASSMWQSGNQPQHF
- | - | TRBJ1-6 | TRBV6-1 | TGTGCCACCGAGCCCAGCGGTAGGGCGTCGGGGACATCACCCCTCCACTTT | CATEPSGRASGTSPLHF
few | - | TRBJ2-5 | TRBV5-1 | TGCGCCAGCAGCTTGGGGTTTTCGGGTTACCAAGAGACCCAGTACTTC | CASSLGFSGYQETQYF
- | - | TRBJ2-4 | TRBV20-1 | TGCAGTGTCGGGAAGGACTTTCAAAACATTCAGTACTTC | CSVGKDFQNIQYF
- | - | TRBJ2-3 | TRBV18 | TGTGCCAGCTCAAAAGACGGAGGTCGCACAGATACGCAGTATTTT | CASSKDGGRTDTQYF
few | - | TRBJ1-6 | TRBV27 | TGTGCCACCCACCCCGGAGGGGTTTCACCCCTCCACTTT | CATHPGGVSPLHF
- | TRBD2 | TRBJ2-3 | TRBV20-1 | TGCAGTCTTAAGGGACTAGCGGGTGGAGGGGATACGCAGTATTTT | CSLKGLAGGGDTQYF
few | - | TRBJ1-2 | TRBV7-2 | TGTGCCAGCAGCCTGAGGTTGGGAGGCTACACCTTC | CASSLRLGGYTF
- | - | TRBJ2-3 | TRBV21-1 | TGTGCCAGCGCGCTGCCGGAAACCACAGATACGCAGTATTTT | CASALPETTDTQYF
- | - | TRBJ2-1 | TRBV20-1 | TGCAGTGCTACCTCGTTCGAGGGGGGGCCGAACAATGAGCAGTTCTTC | CSATSFEGGPNNEQFF
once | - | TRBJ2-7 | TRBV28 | TGTGCCAGCAGTTTTTTCGGGGGTCACTACGAGCAGTACTTC | CASSFFGGHYEQYF
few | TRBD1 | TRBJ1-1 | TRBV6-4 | TGTGCCAGCAGTGGACAGGGGAACACTGAAGCTTTCTTT | CASSGQGNTEAFF
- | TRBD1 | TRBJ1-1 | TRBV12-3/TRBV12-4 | TGTGCCAGCAGTTTATTGAGGGGGCGGGTGGGAGACACTGAAGCTTTCTTT | CASSLLRGRVGDTEAFF
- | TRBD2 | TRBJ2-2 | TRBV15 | TGTGCCACCAGCAGCGGGATGAGCGGGGGTCTGACCGGGGAGCTGTTTTTT | CATSSGMSGGLTGELFF
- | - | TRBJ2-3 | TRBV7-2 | TGTGCCAGCAGCTTAGTACCGGGGAGGACAGATACGCAGTATTTT | CASSLVPGRTDTQYF
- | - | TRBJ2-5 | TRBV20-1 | TGCAGTGCCCTAAACAGGGAAAAGACCCAGTACTTC | CSALNREKTQYF
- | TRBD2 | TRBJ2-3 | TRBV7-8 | TGTGCCAGCAGCCAACTAGCGGGGGGGCTTGATACGCAGTATTTT | CASSQLAGGLDTQYF
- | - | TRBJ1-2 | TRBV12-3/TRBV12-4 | TGTGCCAGCAGCCTACAGGACTATGGCTACACCTTC | CASSLQDYGYTF
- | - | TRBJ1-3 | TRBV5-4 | TGTGCCAGCAGCTTTTTAGAAGGAAACACCATATATTTT | CASSFLEGNTIYF
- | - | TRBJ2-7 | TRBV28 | TGTGCCAGCAGTTTCCAGGCAGGGAGGACCTACGAGCAGTACTTC | CASSFQAGRTYEQYF
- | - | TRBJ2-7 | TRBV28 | TGTGCCAGCAGAACTTCCGGACGCTCCTACGAGCAGTACTTC | CASRTSGRSYEQYF
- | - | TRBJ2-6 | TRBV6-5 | TGTGCCAGCAGTTATCGGGGTGCTGGGGCCAACGTCCTGACTTTC | CASSYRGAGANVLTF
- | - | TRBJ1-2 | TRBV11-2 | TGTGCCAGCAGCCCCCCGGGCCGGGCACAGGCGAACTATGGCTACACCTTC | CASSPPGRAQANYGYTF
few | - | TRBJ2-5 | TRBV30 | TGTGCCTGGCAGGTTCTGGAGACCCAGTACTTC | CAWQVLETQYF
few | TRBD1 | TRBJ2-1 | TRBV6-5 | TGTGCCAGCAGTTATGAGACAGGGGGCTGGAATGAGCAGTTCTTC | CASSYETGGWNEQFF
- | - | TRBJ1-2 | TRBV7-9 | TGTGCCAGCAGCTTGGCCGGCGATGGCTACACCTTC | CASSLAGDGYTF
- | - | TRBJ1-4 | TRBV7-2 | TGTGCCAGCAGCTCCGGGGCGGGGGAAAAACTGTTTTTT | CASSSGAGEKLFF
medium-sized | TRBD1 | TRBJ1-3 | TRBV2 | TGTGCCAGCAGTGAAGCGAGGGGACAGTTCGGAACCATATATTTT | CASSEARGQFGTIYF